This T cell receptor beta chain is from a study of cytomegalovirus exposure and HLA in healthy donors. Across the whole study: The same platform as the roughly 670 first-cohort repertoires was used for the 120 validation repertoires, a later analysis reported. Study-wide results and caveats: Most TCRs appeared rarely, but some public TCRs recurred in many donors. The investigators catalogued 150 to 200 TCR beta chains as cytomegalovirus-associated.

The method was immunoSEQ multiplex PCR; TCRdb's version includes in-frame clones alone and lacks a portion of them. Of 150,000 to 200,000 clones in the sample, about 89% were seen once. In regard to this clone: The target antigen is unknown.

The clonotype was recovered from a young woman in good health and CMV-seropositive. Sequencing used PBMCs.

CDR3 amino acids: CASSLYFSTNYGYTF. DNA for the CDR3: TGTGCCAGCAGCTTGTACTTTTCTACCAACTATGGCTACACCTTC. The chain has TRBV5-8 and TRBJ1-2; D unclear. Trimming shortened V by 1 base and J by 2 bases, and 12 bases separated the two germline ends. This CDR3 region has 15 residues. Germline CDR1 SGHTS, CDR2 YDEGEE.